This T cell receptor beta chain was documented in a study of OX40 agonist ivuxolimab in advanced cancers. About the study: Participants could have had prior anti-PD-1, anti-PD-L1 or anti-CTLA-4 therapy, and roughly 39% had some.

Findings and limits, study-wide: Fewer expanded clones were found on average in CD4+ than in CD8+ T cells.

This clone counts as medium-sized. Its target is unknown. Assay used: immunoSEQ multiplex PCR; TCRdb lists only in-frame clones, some missing. The table has 77,000 or so clones, 75% to 90% seen once; the top ten hold around 2%. The sequences come from CD4+ or CD8+ T cells sorted from blood, collected in a trial of the OX40 agonist ivuxolimab. The receptor was derived from an adult with an advanced solid tumor such as melanoma, head and neck, liver or kidney cancer.

CDR3 DNA sequence: TGTGCCAGTAAGGACAGCATTAATTCACCCCTCCACTTT. Protein sequence: CASKDSINSPLHF. The gene calls are TRBV19 and TRBJ1-6, with D maybe TRBD1 (6 bases). V was cut by 7 bases and J by 6 bases, with 10 bases left in between. The CDR3 spans 13 residues. Germline CDR1 reads LNHDA; CDR2 reads SQIVND (reference sequence).